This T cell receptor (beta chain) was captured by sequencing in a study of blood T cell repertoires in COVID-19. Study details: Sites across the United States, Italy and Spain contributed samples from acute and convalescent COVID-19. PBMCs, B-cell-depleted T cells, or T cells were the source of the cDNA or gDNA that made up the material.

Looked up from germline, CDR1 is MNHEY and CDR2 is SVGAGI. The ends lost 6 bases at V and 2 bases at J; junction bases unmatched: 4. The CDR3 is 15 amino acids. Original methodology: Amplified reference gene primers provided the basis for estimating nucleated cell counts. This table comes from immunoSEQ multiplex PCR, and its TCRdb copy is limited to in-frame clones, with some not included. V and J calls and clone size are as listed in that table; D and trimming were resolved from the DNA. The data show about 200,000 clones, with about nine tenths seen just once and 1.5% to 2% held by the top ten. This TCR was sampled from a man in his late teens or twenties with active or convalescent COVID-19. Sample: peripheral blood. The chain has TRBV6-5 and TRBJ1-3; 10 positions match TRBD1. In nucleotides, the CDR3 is TGTGCCAGCAGCTGGGGACAGGGGACTGGAAACACCATATATTTT. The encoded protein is CASSWGQGTGNTIYF.